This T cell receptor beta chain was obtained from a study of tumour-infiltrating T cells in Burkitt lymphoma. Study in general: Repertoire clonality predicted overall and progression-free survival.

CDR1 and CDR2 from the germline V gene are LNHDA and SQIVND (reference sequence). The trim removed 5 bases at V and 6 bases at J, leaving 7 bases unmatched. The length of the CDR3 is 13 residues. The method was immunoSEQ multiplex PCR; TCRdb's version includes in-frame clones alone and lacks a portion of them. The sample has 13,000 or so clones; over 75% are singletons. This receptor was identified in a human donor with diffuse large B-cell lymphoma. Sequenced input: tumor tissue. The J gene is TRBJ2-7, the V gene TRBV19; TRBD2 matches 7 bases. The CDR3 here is CASSVVGGGEQYF. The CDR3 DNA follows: TGTGCCAGTAGTGTTGTAGGCGGGGGCGAGCAGTACTTC.